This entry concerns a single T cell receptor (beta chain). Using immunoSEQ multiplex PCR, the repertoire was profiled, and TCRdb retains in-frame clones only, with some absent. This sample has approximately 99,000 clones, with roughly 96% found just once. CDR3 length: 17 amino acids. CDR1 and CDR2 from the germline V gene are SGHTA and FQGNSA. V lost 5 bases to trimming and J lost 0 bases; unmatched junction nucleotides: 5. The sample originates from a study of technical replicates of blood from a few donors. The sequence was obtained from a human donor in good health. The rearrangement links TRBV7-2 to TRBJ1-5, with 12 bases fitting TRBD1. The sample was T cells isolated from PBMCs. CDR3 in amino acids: CASSVGQGAGSNQPQHF. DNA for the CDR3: TGTGCCAGCAGCGTGGGACAGGGGGCCGGTAGCAATCAGCCCCAGCATTTT.